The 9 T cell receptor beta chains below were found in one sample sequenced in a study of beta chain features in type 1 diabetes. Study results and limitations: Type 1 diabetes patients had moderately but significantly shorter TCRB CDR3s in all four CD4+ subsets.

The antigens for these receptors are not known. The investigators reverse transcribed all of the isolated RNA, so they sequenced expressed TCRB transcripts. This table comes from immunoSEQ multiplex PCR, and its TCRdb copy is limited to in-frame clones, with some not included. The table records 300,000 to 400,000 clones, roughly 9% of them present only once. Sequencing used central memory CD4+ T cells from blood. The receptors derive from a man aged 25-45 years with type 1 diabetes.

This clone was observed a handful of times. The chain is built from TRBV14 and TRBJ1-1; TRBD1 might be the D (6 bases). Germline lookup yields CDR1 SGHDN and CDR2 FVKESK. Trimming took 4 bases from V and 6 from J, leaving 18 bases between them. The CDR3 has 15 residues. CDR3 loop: CASSREQGMVAEAFF. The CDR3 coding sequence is TGTGCCAGCAGCCGAGAGCAGGGGATGGTTGCTGAAGCTTTCTTT.

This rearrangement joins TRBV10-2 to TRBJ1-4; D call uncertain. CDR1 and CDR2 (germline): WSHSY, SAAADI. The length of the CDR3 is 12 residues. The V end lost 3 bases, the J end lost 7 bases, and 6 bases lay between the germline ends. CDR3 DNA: TGCGCCAGCAGTGAAAGGGTTGAAAAACTGTTTTTT. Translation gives CASSERVEKLFF.

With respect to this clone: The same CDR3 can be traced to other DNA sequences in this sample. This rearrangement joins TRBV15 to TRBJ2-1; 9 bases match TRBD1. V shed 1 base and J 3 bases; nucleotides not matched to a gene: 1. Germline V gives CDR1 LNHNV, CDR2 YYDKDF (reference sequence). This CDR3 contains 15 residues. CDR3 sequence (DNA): TGTGCCACCAGCAGAGCGGGACAGGGCTACAATGAGCAGTTCTTC. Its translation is CATSRAGQGYNEQFF. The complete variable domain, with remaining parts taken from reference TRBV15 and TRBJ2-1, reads DAMVIQNPRYQVTQFGKPVTLSCSQTLNHNVMYWYQQKSSQAPKLLFHYYDKDFNNEADTPDNFQSRRPNTSFCFLDIRSPGLGDTAMYLCATSRAGQGYNEQFFGPGTRLTVL.

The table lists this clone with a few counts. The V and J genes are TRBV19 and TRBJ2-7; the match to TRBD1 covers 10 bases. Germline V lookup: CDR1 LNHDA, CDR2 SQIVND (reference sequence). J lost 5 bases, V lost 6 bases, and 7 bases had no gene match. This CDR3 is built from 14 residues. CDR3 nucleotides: TGTGCCAGTAGCAAGACAGGGGGCAGGGACGAGCAGTACTTC. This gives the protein CASSKTGGRDEQYF.

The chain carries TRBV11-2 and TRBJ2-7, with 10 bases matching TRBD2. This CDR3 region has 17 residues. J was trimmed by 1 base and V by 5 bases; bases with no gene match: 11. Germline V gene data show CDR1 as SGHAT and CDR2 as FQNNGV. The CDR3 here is CASSPGSGLAVSYEQYF. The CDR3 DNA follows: TGTGCCAGCAGCCCGGGGAGTGGACTAGCGGTTTCCTACGAGCAGTACTTC.

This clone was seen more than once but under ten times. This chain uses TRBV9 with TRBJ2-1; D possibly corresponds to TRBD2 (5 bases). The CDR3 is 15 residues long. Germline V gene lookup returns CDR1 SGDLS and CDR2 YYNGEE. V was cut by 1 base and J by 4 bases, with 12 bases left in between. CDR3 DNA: TGTGCCAGCAGCGTAAGTAGCGAACTGTACAATGAGCAGTTCTTC. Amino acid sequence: CASSVSSELYNEQFF.

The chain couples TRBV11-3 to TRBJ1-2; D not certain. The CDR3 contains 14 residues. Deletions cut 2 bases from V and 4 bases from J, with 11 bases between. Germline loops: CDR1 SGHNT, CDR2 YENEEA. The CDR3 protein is CASSLNAGIYGYTF. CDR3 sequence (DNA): TGTGCCAGCAGCTTAAATGCCGGGATCTATGGCTACACCTTC. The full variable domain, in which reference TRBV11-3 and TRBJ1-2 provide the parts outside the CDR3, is EAGVVQSPRYKIIEKKQPVAFWCNPISGHNTLYWYLQNLGQGPELLIRYENEEAVDDSQLPKDRFSAERLKGVDSTLKIQPAELGDSAVYLCASSLNAGIYGYTFGSGTRLTVV.

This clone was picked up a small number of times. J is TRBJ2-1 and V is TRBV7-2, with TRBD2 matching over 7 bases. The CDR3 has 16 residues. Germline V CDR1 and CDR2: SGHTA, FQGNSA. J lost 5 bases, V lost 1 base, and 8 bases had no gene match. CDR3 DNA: TGTGCCAGCAGCTTAGTGGCAGCGGGGTCTCACAATGAGCAGTTCTTC. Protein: CASSLVAAGSHNEQFF.

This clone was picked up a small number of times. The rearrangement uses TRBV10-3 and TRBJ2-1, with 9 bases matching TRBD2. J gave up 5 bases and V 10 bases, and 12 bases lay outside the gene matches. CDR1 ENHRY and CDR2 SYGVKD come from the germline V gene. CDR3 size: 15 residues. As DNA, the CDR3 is TGTGCCAGCGGCCGGGTGCTAGCGGGACACAATGAGCAGTTCTTC. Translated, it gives CASGRVLAGHNEQFF.